The present T cell receptor beta chain was sequenced within a study of shared clonotypes between healthy human individuals. V was clipped by 5 bases and J by 0 bases, with 19 bases between them. The CDR3 has 17 amino acids. The germline gives CDR1 SGHTA, CDR2 FQGNSA. The table came from immunoSEQ multiplex PCR; TCRdb's copy has only in-frame clones and leaves some out. The sample comprises some 2,000,000 clones, about 95% of which are singletons, and around 1.1% rests with the top ten. Positively selected for CCR7, the CD45RO-negative cells used as naive CD8 cells excluded terminally differentiated effector memory CD45RA+ cells.

The receptor was isolated from a man aged 18 to 30 in good health. The chain couples TRBV7-2 to TRBJ2-5; either TRBD1 or TRBD2 may supply D (5 bases each). The material sequenced was naive CD8+ T cells sorted from blood. The CDR3: CASSTRDPESYQETQYF. In DNA form, the CDR3 reads TGTGCCAGCAGCACACGGGACCCGGAGTCGTACCAAGAGACCCAGTACTTC. The whole variable domain, filled in from reference TRBV7-2 and TRBJ2-5, reads GAGVSQSPSNKVTEKGKDVELRCDPISGHTALYWYRQSLGQGLEFLIYFQGNSAPDKSGLPSDRFSAERTGGSVSTLTIQRTQQEDSAVYLCASSTRDPESYQETQYFGPGTRLLVL.